These 20 T cell receptor beta chains came from one sample sequenced in a study of cytomegalovirus exposure and HLA in healthy donors. Primers for the PCR totalled 60 Vbeta and 13 Jbeta. The method was immunoSEQ multiplex PCR; TCRdb's version includes in-frame clones alone and lacks a portion of them. Counted here are around 140,000 clones, less than 85% occurring once; the ten biggest clones make up more than 1.5%. Input material: PBMCs. These receptors were taken from a middle-aged man in good health and CMV-seronegative.

This clone appeared a single time. This sequence joins TRBV7-2 and TRBJ2-5, with 7 bases aligning to TRBD1. Trimming cost V 1 base and J 5 bases; bases outside gene matches: 7. The CDR3 sequence is 15 residues long. Germline CDR1 reads SGHTA; CDR2 reads FQGNSA. The CDR3 region is CASSLDSDRAETQYF. CDR3 nucleotides: TGTGCCAGCAGCTTAGATAGCGACAGGGCCGAGACCCAGTACTTC.

The genes are TRBV27 and TRBJ2-5; D is possibly TRBD1 (6 bases). The J call may be in error: the DNA end matches TRBJ2-7 better. This CDR3 contains 15 residues. Germline V CDR1 and CDR2: MNHEY, SMNVEV (reference sequence). CDR3 residues: CASSKTGTPRDEQYF. CDR3 DNA sequence: TGTGCCAGCTCGAAAACCGGGACACCCAGAGACGAGCAGTACTTC.

This chain connects TRBV15 to TRBJ2-5, with a tentative D call TRBD2 (6 bases). The DNA end favors TRBJ2-7, so the J call may be wrong. The CDR3 sequence is 13 residues long. The germline gives CDR1 LNHNV, CDR2 YYDKDF (reference sequence). The CDR3 nucleotides are TGTGCCACTGAACCTAGCGACTCCTACGAGCAGTACTTC. Its translation: CATEPSDSYEQYF.

The rearrangement uses TRBV7-6 and TRBJ1-2, with D uncertain. CDR3 size: 16 residues. The germline V and J ends were trimmed by 5 bases and 2 bases, with 18 bases remaining between them. Germline V gene lookup returns CDR1 SGHVS and CDR2 FNYEAQ. The CDR3 here is CASSPTPTAGNYGYTF. The CDR3 coding sequence is TGTGCCAGCAGCCCAACGCCGACGGCGGGGAACTATGGCTACACCTTC. The full variable domain, its missing parts supplied by reference TRBV7-6 and TRBJ1-2, is GAGVSQSPRYKVTKRGQDVALRCDPISGHVSLYWYRQALGQGPEFLTYFNYEAQQDKSGLPNDRFSAERPEGSISTLTIQRTEQRDSAMYRCASSPTPTAGNYGYTFGSGTRLTVV.

The sample holds one count of this clone. The chain employs TRBV6-6 and TRBJ1-3; 7 nucleotides line up with TRBD1. V lost 5 bases, J lost 0 bases, and 7 bases stayed unmatched. The CDR3 covers 16 residues. Germline V gene lookup returns CDR1 MNHNY and CDR2 SVGAGI (reference sequence). The CDR3, as DNA: TGTGCCAGCAGTGCTGACGGGACAGCCTCTGGAAACACCATATATTTT. Translated: CASSADGTASGNTIYF.

Comments on this clone: Its ends do not fully match the called genes, so a read error is possible. The CDR3 DNA follows: TGTGCCAGCAGCCCCCATCCCCCAGGGAACAGCGGGGAGCTGTTTTTT. It codes for CASSPHPPGNSGELFF. The V gene is TRBV9, the J gene TRBJ2-2; weak D call: TRBD1 (5 bases). The CDR3 has 16 residues. The germline CDR1 and CDR2 sequences are SGDLS and YYNGEE.

This clone was observed a handful of times. The chain is built from TRBV4-1 and TRBJ1-4; D might be TRBD1 (5 bases). The CDR3 has 16 amino acids. V lost 4 bases, J lost 0 bases, and 12 bases lay in between. Germline CDR1 reads MGHRA; CDR2 reads YSYEKL. CDR3 DNA sequence: TGCGCCAGCAGCCCCGGAGGGACTGCAACTAATGAAAAACTGTTTTTT. It translates to CASSPGGTATNEKLFF.

This chain connects TRBV4-3 to TRBJ2-2; D gene uncertain. Germline assignment: CDR1 LGHNA and CDR2 YSLEER. Trimming shortened V by 0 bases and J by 0 bases, and 8 bases separated the two germline ends. The CDR3 totals 16 residues. The chain's CDR3 is CASSQDHKSNTGELFF. In DNA form, the CDR3 reads TGCGCCAGCAGCCAAGATCACAAGTCGAACACCGGGGAGCTGTTTTTT.

This chain joins TRBV19 and TRBJ1-5; D is undetermined. The CDR3 spans 14 residues. Trimming shortened V by 3 bases and J by 6 bases, and 12 bases separated the two germline ends. Germline V gene lookup returns CDR1 LNHDA and CDR2 SQIVND (reference sequence). DNA of the CDR3: TGTGCCAGTAGTATCGGGAGATCGAGTCAGCCCCAGCATTTT. It yields the protein CASSIGRSSQPQHF.

This CDR3 is CASSIWASGLGGYTF. The CDR3 region has the DNA TGTGCCAGTAGTATCTGGGCCAGTGGACTTGGTGGCTACACCTTC. This sequence joins TRBV19 and TRBJ1-2, with D uncertain. The CDR3 is 15 residues long. Germline V gives CDR1 LNHDA, CDR2 SQIVND (reference sequence). V dropped 3 bases and J dropped 7 bases, with 18 bases sitting between them.

This chain connects TRBV5-1 to TRBJ2-3, with unresolved D. The germline CDR1 and CDR2 sequences are SGHRS and YFSETQ. V was pared by 0 bases and J by 6 bases, with 11 bases between. The CDR3 sequence is 14 residues long. The chain's CDR3 is CASSLAGSLDTQYF. The CDR3 DNA follows: TGCGCCAGCAGCTTGGCCGGTAGTTTGGATACGCAGTATTTT.

The V gene is TRBV27, the J gene TRBJ2-7; 9 bases align to TRBD1. This CDR3 spans 14 amino acids. J gave up 3 bases and V 2 bases, and 2 bases lay outside the gene matches. The germline V gene has CDR1 MNHEY and CDR2 SMNVEV (reference sequence). The CDR3 coding sequence is TGTGCCAGCAGTTTAGGGACAGGGATCTACGAGCAGTACTTC. Protein: CASSLGTGIYEQYF.

Turning to this clone: At the DNA level, this CDR3 is encoded by other sequences in the same sample as well. The gene calls are TRBV28 and TRBJ1-6, with 7 nucleotides matching TRBD1. CDR1 MDHEN and CDR2 SYDVKM come from the germline V gene. The CDR3 is made up of 15 amino acids. Trimming at V came to 6 bases and at J to 2 bases, leaving 4 bases not matched to a gene. The CDR3: CASRPTGTYNSPLHF. As DNA, the CDR3 is TGTGCCAGCAGACCGACAGGGACCTATAATTCACCCCTCCACTTT. The variable domain in full, with the rest retrieved from reference TRBV28 and TRBJ1-6, is DVKVTQSSRYLVKRTGEKVFLECVQDMDHENMFWYRQDPGLGLRLIYFSYDVKMKEKGDIPEGYSVSREKKERFSLILESASTNQTSMYLCASRPTGTYNSPLHFGNGTRLTVT.

The rearrangement joins TRBV11-2 to TRBJ2-1, with 8 bases that match TRBD1. J was trimmed by 4 bases and V by 2 bases; bases with no gene match: 7. The CDR3 is 16 residues long. In germline, CDR1 is SGHAT, CDR2 FQNNGV. The CDR3 reads CASSLNSGQGYNEQFF. CDR3 nucleotides: TGTGCCAGCAGCTTAAATTCTGGACAGGGATACAATGAGCAGTTCTTC.

This chain joins TRBV6-5 and TRBJ2-7; D might be TRBD2 (6 bases). CDR3 length equals 13 residues. From germline, CDR1 is MNHEY and CDR2 SVGAGI. With 0 bases removed from V and 7 bases from J, the gap between germline ends came to 10 bases. The CDR3 here is CASSYSEGTEQYF. The CDR3 nucleotides read TGTGCCAGCAGTTACTCGGAGGGTACGGAGCAGTACTTC.

The V call is TRBV19, the J call TRBJ2-4; D not certain. The CDR3 is 16 amino acids. V lost 3 bases and J 2 bases, leaving 14 bases between the germline ends. CDR1 LNHDA and CDR2 SQIVND come from the germline V gene (reference sequence). The CDR3 reads CASSIDAGSSKNIQYF. For the CDR3, the DNA is TGTGCCAGTAGTATTGACGCAGGTTCCTCCAAAAACATTCAGTACTTC.

The chain recombines TRBV4-3 with TRBJ2-7; tentative D call: TRBD2 (6 bases). Trimming removed 0 bases from V and 3 bases from J, with 12 bases in between. The length of the CDR3 is 15 residues. The germline CDR1 and CDR2 sequences are LGHNA and YSLEER. This chain's CDR3 is CASSQDRSGLYEQYF. In DNA form, the CDR3 reads TGCGCCAGCAGCCAAGATCGCAGCGGGCTCTACGAGCAGTACTTC.

CDR3 sequence reads: CASSTRGGYNEQFF. The CDR3 DNA sequence: TGTGCCAGCAGCACGAGGGGGGGCTACAATGAGCAGTTCTTC. The chain joins TRBV7-9 to TRBJ2-1, with a tentative D call TRBD2 (7 bases). The CDR3 consists of 14 residues. Germline V gene sequence: CDR1 SEHNR, CDR2 FQNEAQ (reference sequence). V was cut by 5 bases and J by 3 bases, with 11 bases left in between.

This rearrangement joins TRBV29-1 to TRBJ2-3; TRBD2 is a possible D gene (6 bases). There are 17 residues in the CDR3. Trimming left V 0 bases short and J 0 bases short, with 16 bases between. The germline V gene has CDR1 SQVTM and CDR2 ANQGSEA. CDR3 loop: CSVEDGGTQPSTDTQYF. The CDR3 nucleotides are TGCAGCGTTGAAGATGGGGGGACTCAACCTAGCACAGATACGCAGTATTTT.

This clone was detected a few times. The rearrangement uses TRBV28 and TRBJ1-5; no firm D call. Trimming left V 3 bases short and J 3 bases short, with 6 bases between. CDR1 MDHEN and CDR2 SYDVKM come from the germline V gene. There are 13 residues in the CDR3. The CDR3 region has the DNA TGTGCCAGCAGTTTTCAGTTCAATCAGCCCCAGCATTTT. This gives the protein CASSFQFNQPQHF.